The rows below give T cell receptor beta chains drawn from one sample of a study of blood T cell repertoires in COVID-19. Sequenced by immunoSEQ multiplex PCR; TCRdb stores in-frame clones only, minus some. Of more than 200,000 clones in the sample, about 88% were seen once. Sequencing used peripheral blood. The receptors shown here come from a man between 65 and 79 years old with acute or convalescent COVID-19. CDR3s leave out the opening cysteine and the closing phenylalanine or tryptophan. The order of the fields is J gene, V gene, CDR3 protein.

TRBJ1-6,TRBV6-5,ASSNRQRSNSPLH
TRBJ2-7,TRBV5-1,ASSFGQSKPYEQY
TRBJ2-1,TRBV3-1/TRBV3-2,ASSPDGLAGGVNEQF
TRBJ2-3,TRBV7-9,ASSARWTSEKDTQY
TRBJ2-2,TRBV5-6,ASSLYRESWSGELF
TRBJ1-2,TRBV5-6,ASSLEGQEPYGYT
TRBJ1-5,TRBV19,ASSTTGTGANQPQH
TRBJ2-1,TRBV7-3,ASSLGAGAYNEQF
TRBJ2-7,TRBV27,ASSFLAGNSYEQY
TRBJ2-1,TRBV13,ASSARLAGFRFNNEQF
TRBJ2-1,TRBV7-7,ASSLLEGPQQF
TRBJ2-2,TRBV6-1,ASSGIAGLNTGELF
TRBJ2-1,TRBV9,ASSVTQRRTSDEQF
TRBJ2-3,TRBV2,ASSEAKGA
TRBJ2-5,TRBV5-1,ASSEGRTGVVQETQY
TRBJ1-2,TRBV5-6,ASSPFIGTGSYGYT
TRBJ1-5,TRBV6-1,ASSEGWRNQPQH
TRBJ1-1,TRBV25-1,ASSRGTEAF
TRBJ1-2,TRBV3-1/TRBV3-2,ASSQGQGNYGYT
TRBJ1-1,TRBV13,ASSSSDRTRGGTEAF
TRBJ1-5,TRBV27,ASSFGQSNQPQH
TRBJ1-2,TRBV6-5,ASSYGLAGFNGYT
TRBJ2-1,TRBV5-1,ASSPPNFGLEQF
TRBJ2-1,TRBV7-2,ASSLGGFNEQF
TRBJ1-2,TRBV9,ASSPGQQYGYT
TRBJ2-7,TRBV10-3,AISDGGSYEQY
TRBJ2-1,TRBV14,ASSPGLAGVRNEQF
TRBJ2-7,TRBV24-1,ATSDSGTNEQY
TRBJ2-7,TRBV6-5,ASAGGGHEQY
TRBJ2-1,TRBV25-1,ASSAGGPYNEQF
TRBJ1-4,TRBV28,ASSLLGALGNEKLF
TRBJ2-1,TRBV5-1,ASRYGTSGSYNEQF
TRBJ1-2,TRBV12-5,ASGLATGSWGLGYT
TRBJ2-7,TRBV5-1,ASANPGGTYEQY
TRBJ2-1,TRBV3-1/TRBV3-2,ASSWTSGGYNEQF
TRBJ2-1,TRBV7-2,ASSLAVRYNEQF
TRBJ1-1,TRBV7-9,ASTDKGQGLAF
TRBJ2-2,TRBV10-3,AIKGASTGELF
TRBJ1-3,TRBV3-1/TRBV3-2,ASSQDSGSPGNTIY
TRBJ2-7,TRBV4-3,ASSPNLLTYEQY
TRBJ2-2,TRBV3-1/TRBV3-2,ASSQLAGGGELF
TRBJ2-7,TRBV19,ASSIENRYYEQY
TRBJ2-5,TRBV10-3,AISNEGETQY
TRBJ1-1,TRBV5-1,ASSLAPETGGTEAF
TRBJ2-7,TRBV2,ASSEGGRRYEQY
TRBJ1-5,TRBV19,ASAGDRNTYQPQH
TRBJ2-1,TRBV14,ASSLQGSYNEQF
TRBJ1-4,TRBV28,ASSSWEGKIGEKLF
TRBJ2-7,TRBV30,AWRRGPPSYEQY
TRBJ1-3,TRBV25-1,ASSEGSGGPSCGNTIY
TRBJ2-3,TRBV27,ASSFRLLLAGAPDTQY
TRBJ2-5,TRBV2,ASRDRQVVETQY
TRBJ1-3,TRBV3-1/TRBV3-2,ASSPLESTIY